These T cell receptor beta chains were read from a single sample in a study of Graves' ophthalmopathy and Graves' hyperthyroidism. TCRdb reanalysed the multiplex PCR reads using MiXCR and keeps one entry per CDR3 protein. The sample has a few hundred thousand distinct CDR3 sequences, roughly 17% seen once. The material sequenced was peripheral blood. These receptors were taken from an adult woman with stable Graves' hyperthyroidism. Each CDR3 is given with its conserved first and last residue. D genes are given only for firm matches. Only part of the rows carry a size: once, few, many, or a class if the clone is expanded.

v_gene: TRBV4-3; j_gene: TRBJ2-2; abundance: many; d_gene: NA; CDR3nt: TGCGCCAGCAGCCATGAGAGACAGGTCACCGGGGAGCTGTTTTTT; CDR3aa: CASSHERQVTGELFF
v_gene: TRBV5-5; j_gene: TRBJ2-2; abundance: few; d_gene: TRBD2; CDR3nt: TGTGCCAGCAGCTTACAACTAGCGGTAGACACCGGGGAGCTGTTTTTT; CDR3aa: CASSLQLAVDTGELFF
v_gene: TRBV29-1; j_gene: TRBJ2-7; abundance: once; d_gene: NA; CDR3nt: TGCAGCGTTTTGCATCCGGGACCGACATACGAGCAGTACTTC; CDR3aa: CSVLHPGPTYEQYF
v_gene: TRBV19; j_gene: TRBJ2-7; abundance: many; d_gene: TRBD2; CDR3nt: TGTGCCAGTAGGGGACTAGCGGGCAGTGAGCAGTACTTC; CDR3aa: CASRGLAGSEQYF
v_gene: TRBV28; j_gene: TRBJ2-7; abundance: many; d_gene: TRBD1; CDR3nt: TGTGCCAGCAGTCGACCGCCGGGGACAGGGTTTACTGCCCCCTACGAGCAGTACTTC; CDR3aa: CASSRPPGTGFTAPYEQYF
v_gene: TRBV7-9; j_gene: TRBJ2-5; abundance: NA; d_gene: NA; CDR3nt: TGTGCCAGCAGCCTCCACGGTTACTCGCTGGGTGAGACCCAGTACTTC; CDR3aa: CASSLHGYSLGETQYF
v_gene: TRBV28; j_gene: TRBJ1-2; abundance: NA; d_gene: NA; CDR3nt: TGTGCCAGCAGTTTTCGGCTAAACTATGGCTACACCTTC; CDR3aa: CASSFRLNYGYTF
v_gene: TRBV4-2; j_gene: TRBJ2-7; abundance: many; d_gene: NA; CDR3nt: TGTGCCAGCAGCCAAGGTGTAATTGGGGGTTACGAGCAGTACTTC; CDR3aa: CASSQGVIGGYEQYF
v_gene: TRBV28; j_gene: TRBJ1-6; abundance: many; d_gene: NA; CDR3nt: TGTGCCAGCAGTTTATGGGAGGGTAACTATAATTCACCCCTCCACTTT; CDR3aa: CASSLWEGNYNSPLHF
v_gene: TRBV12-3/TRBV12-4; j_gene: TRBJ2-5; abundance: NA; d_gene: NA; CDR3nt: TGTGCCAGCAGTTTTAATTGGAACCTCAGGGGGGACCAAGAGACCCAGTACTTC; CDR3aa: CASSFNWNLRGDQETQYF
v_gene: TRBV28; j_gene: TRBJ2-7; abundance: NA; d_gene: NA; CDR3nt: TGTGCCAGCAGTCCAATACATGAGAACGAGCAGTACTTC; CDR3aa: CASSPIHENEQYF
v_gene: TRBV18; j_gene: TRBJ2-4; abundance: NA; d_gene: NA; CDR3nt: TGTGCCAGCTCAAGAGGGGAAGGGACCAAAAACATTCAGTACTTC; CDR3aa: CASSRGEGTKNIQYF
v_gene: TRBV9; j_gene: TRBJ1-2; abundance: NA; d_gene: NA; CDR3nt: TGTGCCAGCAGCCCCCAGGGGAGGGACTATGGCTACACCTTC; CDR3aa: CASSPQGRDYGYTF
v_gene: TRBV7-9; j_gene: TRBJ1-1; abundance: many; d_gene: NA; CDR3nt: TGTGCCAGCAGCTTAGGGGGGTCACTGAACACTGAAGCTTTCTTT; CDR3aa: CASSLGGSLNTEAFF
v_gene: TRBV6-1; j_gene: TRBJ1-1; abundance: many; d_gene: TRBD1; CDR3nt: TGTGCCAGCAGTGAGGGACAGGGGAACACTGAAGCTTTCTTT; CDR3aa: CASSEGQGNTEAFF
v_gene: TRBV11-2; j_gene: TRBJ2-5; abundance: many; d_gene: TRBD2; CDR3nt: TGTGCCAGCAGCTTTCTAGCGGGAGGCCCGGCTAATGGCCAGTACTTC; CDR3aa: CASSFLAGGPANGQYF
v_gene: TRBV28; j_gene: TRBJ2-7; abundance: many; d_gene: TRBD2; CDR3nt: TGTGCCAGCAGTCCGCTGCCCACACTAGCGGACTACCCTCGGGAGCAGTACTTC; CDR3aa: CASSPLPTLADYPREQYF
v_gene: TRBV30; j_gene: TRBJ2-7; abundance: many; d_gene: NA; CDR3nt: TGTGCCTGGAGTGTATTTTCCGGGAGCTCCTACGAGCAGTACTTC; CDR3aa: CAWSVFSGSSYEQYF
v_gene: TRBV11-2; j_gene: TRBJ2-7; abundance: many; d_gene: NA; CDR3nt: TGTGCCAGCAGCCGGGACGTAACTACCTACGAGCAGTACTTC; CDR3aa: CASSRDVTTYEQYF
v_gene: TRBV20-1; j_gene: TRBJ2-5; abundance: many; d_gene: NA; CDR3nt: TGCAGTGCTAGAGAGCTATCACGGGAGACCCAGTACTTC; CDR3aa: CSARELSRETQYF
v_gene: TRBV5-1; j_gene: TRBJ2-5; abundance: NA; d_gene: NA; CDR3nt: TGCGCCAGCAGCTTGTTGTCAGACGGGTCAGGCTATTGGGTGGACCAAGGGACCCAGTACTTC; CDR3aa: CASSLLSDGSGYWVDQGTQYF
v_gene: TRBV25-1; j_gene: TRBJ1-2; abundance: NA; d_gene: NA; CDR3nt: TGTGCCAGCAGTGAACCCGGTGAACGGGTGGGCTATGGCTACAGCTTC; CDR3aa: CASSEPGERVGYGYSF
v_gene: TRBV4-1; j_gene: TRBJ1-2; abundance: many; d_gene: TRBD1; CDR3nt: TGCGCCAGCAGCCACCGGACAGGGGTTAAAGGCTACACCTTC; CDR3aa: CASSHRTGVKGYTF
v_gene: TRBV6-1; j_gene: TRBJ1-5; abundance: many; d_gene: NA; CDR3nt: TGTGCCAGCAGTAATTATAGCAATCAGCCCCAGCATTTT; CDR3aa: CASSNYSNQPQHF
v_gene: TRBV7-2; j_gene: TRBJ1-5; abundance: NA; d_gene: NA; CDR3nt: TGTGTCAGCAGCTTATTGAAGGGTCAGCCCCAGCATTTT; CDR3aa: CVSSLLKGQPQHF
v_gene: TRBV6-2/TRBV6-3; j_gene: TRBJ2-7; abundance: many; d_gene: NA; CDR3nt: TGTGCCAGCAGAGAGGGACGATCCTACGAGCAGTACTTC; CDR3aa: CASREGRSYEQYF
v_gene: TRBV6-5; j_gene: TRBJ1-2; abundance: many; d_gene: NA; CDR3nt: TGTGCCAGCAGTTACTCTAGGGAACAGCCTAACTATGGCTACACCTTC; CDR3aa: CASSYSREQPNYGYTF
v_gene: TRBV28; j_gene: TRBJ1-1; abundance: NA; d_gene: TRBD1; CDR3nt: TGTGCCAGCAGTGCAGACAGGGGATTGAACACTGAAGCTTTCTTT; CDR3aa: CASSADRGLNTEAFF
v_gene: TRBV20-1; j_gene: TRBJ1-3; abundance: NA; d_gene: TRBD1; CDR3nt: TGCAGTGCTAGAGATGAGTGGACGGGGGGACAGGGGGAATGGTCTGGAAACACCATATATTTT; CDR3aa: CSARDEWTGGQGEWSGNTIYF
v_gene: TRBV7-8; j_gene: TRBJ2-2; abundance: many; d_gene: NA; CDR3nt: TGTGCCAGCAGCTTCCAGGGCCGGAGCACCGGGGAGCTGTTTTTT; CDR3aa: CASSFQGRSTGELFF
v_gene: TRBV27; j_gene: TRBJ2-5; abundance: NA; d_gene: TRBD2; CDR3nt: TGTGCCAGCAGTAGGGGGACAGCTCAGACGGGACTAGCGGGAGTGGGGGAGACCCAGTACTTC; CDR3aa: CASSRGTAQTGLAGVGETQYF
v_gene: TRBV19; j_gene: TRBJ1-1; abundance: many; d_gene: NA; CDR3nt: TGTGCCAGTAGTATTAGCGTCCCAGTGAACACTGAAGCTTTCTTT; CDR3aa: CASSISVPVNTEAFF
v_gene: TRBV28; j_gene: TRBJ1-1; abundance: many; d_gene: NA; CDR3nt: TGTGCCAGCAGTTTCCGACGGAACACTGAAGCTTTCTTT; CDR3aa: CASSFRRNTEAFF
v_gene: TRBV30; j_gene: TRBJ2-2; abundance: many; d_gene: TRBD2; CDR3nt: TGTGCCTGGAGTGTACGGACTAGCGGGAACACCGGGGAGCTGTTTTTT; CDR3aa: CAWSVRTSGNTGELFF
v_gene: TRBV29-1; j_gene: TRBJ2-5; abundance: few; d_gene: NA; CDR3nt: TGCAGCGTTACTAAAAGACTCCGAGGGACTCGCGAGACCCAGTACTTC; CDR3aa: CSVTKRLRGTRETQYF
v_gene: TRBV7-8; j_gene: TRBJ2-7; abundance: NA; d_gene: TRBD1; CDR3nt: TGTGCCAGCAGCCATAGCCAGGACAGGGTTTACGAGCAGTACTTC; CDR3aa: CASSHSQDRVYEQYF
v_gene: TRBV25-1; j_gene: TRBJ1-6; abundance: NA; d_gene: NA; CDR3nt: TGTGCCAGCAACTCGAACGGGGCAATGTTGTCACCCCTCCACTTT; CDR3aa: CASNSNGAMLSPLHF
v_gene: TRBV28; j_gene: TRBJ2-5; abundance: many; d_gene: TRBD2; CDR3nt: TGTGCCAGCAGTTTGGAGACTAGCGGAGATTACCAAGAGACCCAGTACTTC; CDR3aa: CASSLETSGDYQETQYF
v_gene: TRBV19; j_gene: TRBJ2-2; abundance: NA; d_gene: NA; CDR3nt: TGTGCCAGTAGTATTAGATCCGGCGTCACCGCCGGGGAGCTGTTTTTT; CDR3aa: CASSIRSGVTAGELFF
v_gene: TRBV7-3; j_gene: TRBJ1-1; abundance: NA; d_gene: TRBD1; CDR3nt: TGTGCCAGCAGCCGCGGACAGGGATCCACTGAAGCTTTCTTT; CDR3aa: CASSRGQGSTEAFF
v_gene: TRBV28; j_gene: TRBJ2-2; abundance: NA; d_gene: NA; CDR3nt: TGTGCCAGCAGTTTAGGGTTTACCTGGGAAGACAAAAACGCGAACACCGGGGAGCTGTTTTTT; CDR3aa: CASSLGFTWEDKNANTGELFF
v_gene: TRBV28; j_gene: TRBJ2-6; abundance: few; d_gene: NA; CDR3nt: TGTGCCAGCGCTACGGACTCTGGGGCCAACGTCCTGACTTTC; CDR3aa: CASATDSGANVLTF
v_gene: TRBV12-5; j_gene: TRBJ1-5; abundance: NA; d_gene: NA; CDR3nt: TGTGCTAGTGGTTTGGTAGTAGGAAGGGGCAATCAGCCCCAGCATTTT; CDR3aa: CASGLVVGRGNQPQHF
v_gene: TRBV2; j_gene: TRBJ2-5; abundance: few; d_gene: NA; CDR3nt: TGTGCCAGCTATTCGGGACTCTTTCAAGAGACCCAGTACTTC; CDR3aa: CASYSGLFQETQYF
v_gene: TRBV13; j_gene: TRBJ2-7; abundance: many; d_gene: NA; CDR3nt: TGTGCCAGCAGCTTAGGTAGGCGATCGGACGAGCAGTACTTC; CDR3aa: CASSLGRRSDEQYF
v_gene: TRBV9; j_gene: TRBJ2-7; abundance: many; d_gene: NA; CDR3nt: TGTGCCAGCAGCGTAGACCTGGGAGACGCCTACGAGCAGTACTTC; CDR3aa: CASSVDLGDAYEQYF
v_gene: TRBV4-1; j_gene: TRBJ2-2; abundance: NA; d_gene: TRBD2; CDR3nt: TGCGCCAGCACCCCCCTAGCGGGACTCCCAAACACCGGGGAGCTGTTTTTT; CDR3aa: CASTPLAGLPNTGELFF
v_gene: TRBV6-2/TRBV6-3; j_gene: TRBJ2-7; abundance: many; d_gene: TRBD1; CDR3nt: TGTGCCAGCAGATGGGGGACAGGGTACGGCGAGCAGTACTTC; CDR3aa: CASRWGTGYGEQYF
v_gene: TRBV28; j_gene: TRBJ2-2; abundance: few; d_gene: NA; CDR3nt: TGTGCCAGCAGTTTTATGATAAGGGAGGCCGGGGAGCTGTTTTTT; CDR3aa: CASSFMIREAGELFF
v_gene: TRBV7-8; j_gene: TRBJ2-5; abundance: many; d_gene: TRBD2; CDR3nt: TGTGCCAGCAGAGGGGACTATCAATTGGGGACCCAGTACTTC; CDR3aa: CASRGDYQLGTQYF